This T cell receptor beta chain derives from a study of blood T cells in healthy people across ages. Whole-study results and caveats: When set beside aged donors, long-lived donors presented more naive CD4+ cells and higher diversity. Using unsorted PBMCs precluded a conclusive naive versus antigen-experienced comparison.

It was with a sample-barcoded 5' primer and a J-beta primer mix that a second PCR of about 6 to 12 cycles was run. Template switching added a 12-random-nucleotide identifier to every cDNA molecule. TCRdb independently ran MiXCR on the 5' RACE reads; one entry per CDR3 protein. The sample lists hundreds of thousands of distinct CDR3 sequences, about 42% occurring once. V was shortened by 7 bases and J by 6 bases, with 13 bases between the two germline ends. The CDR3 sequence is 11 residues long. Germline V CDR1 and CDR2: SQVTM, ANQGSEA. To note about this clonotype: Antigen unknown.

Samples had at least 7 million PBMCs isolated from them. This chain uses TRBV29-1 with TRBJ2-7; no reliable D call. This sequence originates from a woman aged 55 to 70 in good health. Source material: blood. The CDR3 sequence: CSGRLASEQYF. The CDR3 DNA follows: TGCAGCGGTCGACTTGCCTCCGAGCAGTACTTC.